The source of this T cell receptor beta chain is a study of HIV-infected patients and healthy controls. Study-level background: Most of the sixteen became undetectable by the second bleed, and all after another year of therapy. Study conclusions and caveats: Compared with controls, mean Gini indices were significantly raised in HIV-infected repertoires, possibly indicating oligoclonality.

Roughly three months, about 14 weeks, into antiretroviral therapy, follow-up blood was collected. All unsorted peripheral T cells were captured because whole blood was used without fractionation. cDNA was made from approximately 0.55 ug RNA using alpha and beta constant primers. Using multiplexing indices, alpha and beta chain libraries were generated apart by chain-specific third strand synthesis. The cDNA received a 5' RACE adapter containing a random hexamer plus an SP2 sequencing primer site. TCRdb used MiXCR to reprocess the 5' RACE reads, holding one entry per CDR3 protein. The sample includes about 18,000 distinct CDR3 sequences, 8.5% seen only once; the top ten take approximately 22%. This clonotype was recorded many times. Its specificity is unknown. Germline lookup yields CDR1 SEHNR and CDR2 FQNEAQ (reference sequence). V lost 0 bases and J lost 5, with 13 bases in between. The CDR3 runs to 15 residues.

The sample in question was blood, obtained during antiretroviral therapy. The gene calls are TRBV7-9 and TRBJ1-1; D may be TRBD1 (5 bases). This TCR came from an adult with HIV infection. The CDR3 DNA is TGTGCCAGCAGCTTAGCGGTAGGGGAGTCTACTGAAGCTTTCTTT. Translating it yields CASSLAVGESTEAFF.